A selection of T cell receptor beta chains follows, all from one sample in a study of blood T cell repertoires in COVID-19. Profiled with immunoSEQ multiplex PCR; TCRdb holds only in-frame clones, not every one. The sample contains approximately 450,000 clones, around nine tenths of which appear only once. Source material: peripheral blood. Receptors originate from a woman in her 30s with acute or convalescent COVID-19. Each CDR3 is given with its conserved first and last residue. The D gene is left open where the match is weak. The size entry is marked missing in some rows and otherwise reads once, few, many or a size class.

D: TRBD1
J: TRBJ1-2
V: TRBV9
size: .
length: 16
DNA: TGTGCCAGCAGCCCTGGGGACAGATTGACAATCTATGGCTACACCTTC
CDR3: CASSPGDRLTIYGYTF

D: TRBD1
J: TRBJ1-2
V: TRBV24-1
size: .
length: 14
DNA: TGTGCCACCAGTGATTTGCGGACAGGGCGCGGCTACACCTTC
CDR3: CATSDLRTGRGYTF

D: .
J: TRBJ1-2
V: TRBV5-1
size: .
length: 14
DNA: TGCGCCAGCAGCTTCGCCGGGATCCTGTCGGGCTACACCTTC
CDR3: CASSFAGILSGYTF

D: .
J: TRBJ1-1
V: TRBV5-6
size: .
length: 13
DNA: TGTGCCAGCAGCGTCCTCGCGGGAGCTGAAGCTTTCTTT
CDR3: CASSVLAGAEAFF

D: .
J: TRBJ2-3
V: TRBV5-8
size: .
length: 15
DNA: TGTGCCAGCAGCCCGGGGGGCGGGGGCACAGATACGCAGTATTTT
CDR3: CASSPGGGGTDTQYF

D: TRBD2
J: TRBJ2-3
V: TRBV11-3
size: once
length: 15
DNA: TGTGCCAGCAGCGCCCGGGGGGGGGCAACAGATACGCAGTATTTT
CDR3: CASSARGGATDTQYF

D: TRBD1
J: TRBJ2-5
V: TRBV14
size: .
length: 14
DNA: TGTGCCAGCAGCCAAAAGGGACAGAAAGAGACCCAGTACTTC
CDR3: CASSQKGQKETQYF

D: TRBD1
J: TRBJ1-3
V: TRBV4-1
size: .
length: 15
DNA: TGCGCCAGCAGCCAAGATCCGTCACAGGGGGACACCATATATTTT
CDR3: CASSQDPSQGDTIYF

D: .
J: TRBJ1-1
V: TRBV28
size: .
length: 16
DNA: TGTGCCAGCAGACCAACAGAGGGTAATATGAACACTGAAGCTTTCTTT
CDR3: CASRPTEGNMNTEAFF

D: .
J: TRBJ2-5
V: TRBV12-3/TRBV12-4
size: .
length: 12
DNA: TGTGCCAGCAGTCAGTCAGGAGAGACCCAGTACTTC
CDR3: CASSQSGETQYF

D: .
J: TRBJ1-1
V: TRBV3-1/TRBV3-2
size: .
length: 13
DNA: TGTGCCAGCAGCCAACAACGATACTCTGAAGCTTTCTTT
CDR3: CASSQQRYSEAFF

D: .
J: TRBJ2-7
V: TRBV5-1
size: .
length: 13
DNA: TGCGCCAGCAGCTTACAGTCCGCCTACGAGCAGTACTTC
CDR3: CASSLQSAYEQYF

D: TRBD2
J: TRBJ2-3
V: TRBV7-3
size: .
length: 15
DNA: TGTGCCAGCAGCCCTAGCGGGGGGGACCCAGATACGCAGTATTTT
CDR3: CASSPSGGDPDTQYF

D: .
J: TRBJ1-2
V: TRBV3-1/TRBV3-2
size: .
length: 12
DNA: TGTGCCAGCAGCGCCCCGGGGTCTGGCTACACCTTC
CDR3: CASSAPGSGYTF

D: TRBD2
J: TRBJ2-1
V: TRBV24-1
size: once
length: 16
DNA: TGTGCCACCAGTGAGGATAGCGGGGGGGCCGAGGATGAGCAGTTCTTC
CDR3: CATSEDSGGAEDEQFF

D: .
J: TRBJ2-3
V: TRBV4-2
size: once
length: 17
DNA: TGTGCCAGCAGCCAAGAGACTACCGCTATAAGCACAGATACGCAGTATTTT
CDR3: CASSQETTAISTDTQYF

D: TRBD2
J: TRBJ2-5
V: TRBV5-6
size: .
length: 14
DNA: TGTGCCAGCAGCTCCAATCGGGGGGGAGAGACCCAGTACTTC
CDR3: CASSSNRGGETQYF

D: .
J: TRBJ1-3
V: TRBV6-5
size: once
length: 13
DNA: TGTGCCAGCTCAAGGGACTATGGAAACACCATATATTTT
CDR3: CASSRDYGNTIYF

D: TRBD1
J: TRBJ2-1
V: TRBV6-6
size: once
length: 16
DNA: TGTGCCAGCAGTTACTTTCCGGGACAGGGTTTAGATGAGCAGTTCTTC
CDR3: CASSYFPGQGLDEQFF

D: TRBD1
J: TRBJ2-2
V: TRBV18
size: .
length: 16
DNA: TGTGCCAGCTCACCACCCGGGACAGGGGATCACGGGGAGCTGTTTTTT
CDR3: CASSPPGTGDHGELFF

D: .
J: TRBJ1-5
V: TRBV19
size: .
length: 13
DNA: TGTGCCAGTACAGGTTTAGGCAATCAGCCCCAGCATTTT
CDR3: CASTGLGNQPQHF

D: TRBD1
J: TRBJ1-6
V: TRBV28
size: .
length: 15
DNA: TGTGCCAGCAGTTTGGGCAGGGGGCGGGTTTCACCCCTCCACTTT
CDR3: CASSLGRGRVSPLHF

D: .
J: TRBJ2-2
V: TRBV6-6
size: .
length: 14
DNA: TGTGCCAGCAGTCTGAGGCATGATACCGGGGAGCTGTTTTTT
CDR3: CASSLRHDTGELFF

D: .
J: TRBJ2-5
V: TRBV27
size: .
length: 14
DNA: TGTGCCAGCAGTTTACGGGGTCAGCAAGAGACCCAGTACTTC
CDR3: CASSLRGQQETQYF

D: .
J: TRBJ2-2
V: TRBV7-3
size: .
length: 12
DNA: TGTGCCAGCAGCTTAATTCTCGGGGAGCTGTTTTTT
CDR3: CASSLILGELFF

D: TRBD2
J: TRBJ2-3
V: TRBV7-8
size: .
length: 15
DNA: TGTGCCAGCAGCGGACTAGCGGGACGCACAGATACGCAGTATTTT
CDR3: CASSGLAGRTDTQYF